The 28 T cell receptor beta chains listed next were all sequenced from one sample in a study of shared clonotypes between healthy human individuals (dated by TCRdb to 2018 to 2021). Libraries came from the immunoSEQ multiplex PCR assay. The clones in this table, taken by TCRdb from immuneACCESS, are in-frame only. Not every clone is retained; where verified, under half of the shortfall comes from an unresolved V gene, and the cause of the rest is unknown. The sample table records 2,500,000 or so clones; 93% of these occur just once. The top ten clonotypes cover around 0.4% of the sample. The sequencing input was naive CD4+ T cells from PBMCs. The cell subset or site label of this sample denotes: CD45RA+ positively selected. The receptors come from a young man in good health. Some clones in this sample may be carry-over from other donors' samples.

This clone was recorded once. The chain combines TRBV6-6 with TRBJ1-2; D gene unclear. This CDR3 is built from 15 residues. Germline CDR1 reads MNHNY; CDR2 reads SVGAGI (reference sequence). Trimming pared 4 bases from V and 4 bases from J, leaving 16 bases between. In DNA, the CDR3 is TGTGCCAGCAGTTCTACTGACCCAATTGTCTATGGCTACACCTTC. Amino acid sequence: CASSSTDPIVYGYTF.

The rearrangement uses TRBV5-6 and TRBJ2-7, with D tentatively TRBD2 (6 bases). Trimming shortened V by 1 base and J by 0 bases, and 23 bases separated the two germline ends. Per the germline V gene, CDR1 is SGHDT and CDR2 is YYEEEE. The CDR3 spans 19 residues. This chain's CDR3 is CASSLNWGRLTRSSYEQYF. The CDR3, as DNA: TGTGCCAGCAGCTTGAATTGGGGGAGGCTCACCAGGAGCTCCTACGAGCAGTACTTC. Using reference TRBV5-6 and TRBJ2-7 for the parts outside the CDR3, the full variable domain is DAGVTQSPTHLIKTRGQQVTLRCSPKSGHDTVSWYQQALGQGPQFIFQYYEEEERQRGNFPDRFSGHQFPNYSSELNVNALLLGDSALYLCASSLNWGRLTRSSYEQYFGPGTRLTVT.

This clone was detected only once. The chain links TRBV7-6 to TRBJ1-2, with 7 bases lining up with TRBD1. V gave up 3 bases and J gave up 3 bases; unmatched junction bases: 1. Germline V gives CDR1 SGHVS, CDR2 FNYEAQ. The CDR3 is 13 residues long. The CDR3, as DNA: TGTGCCAGCAGCTTGGGGACAGACTATGGCTACACCTTC. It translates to CASSLGTDYGYTF.

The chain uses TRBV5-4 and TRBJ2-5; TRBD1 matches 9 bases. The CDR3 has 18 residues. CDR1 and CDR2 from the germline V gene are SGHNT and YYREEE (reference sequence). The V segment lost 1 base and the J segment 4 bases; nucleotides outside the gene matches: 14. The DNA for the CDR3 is TGTGCCAGCAGCTTGCCGGTTAGGCCCGGGACAGGGATAGAGACCCAGTACTTC. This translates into CASSLPVRPGTGIETQYF.

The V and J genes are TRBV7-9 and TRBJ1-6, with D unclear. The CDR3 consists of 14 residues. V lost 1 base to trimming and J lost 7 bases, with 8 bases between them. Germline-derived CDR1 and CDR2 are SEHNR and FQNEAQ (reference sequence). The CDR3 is CASSLGFVNSPLHF. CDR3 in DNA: TGTGCCAGCAGCTTAGGGTTTGTGAATTCACCCCTCCACTTT.

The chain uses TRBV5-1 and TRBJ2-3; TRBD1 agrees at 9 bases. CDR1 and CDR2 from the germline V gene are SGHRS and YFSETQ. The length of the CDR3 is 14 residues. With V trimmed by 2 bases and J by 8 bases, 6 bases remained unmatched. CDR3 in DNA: TGCGCCAGCAGCTTTGGTTTACAGGGGGCTACGCAGTATTTT. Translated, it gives CASSFGLQGATQYF.

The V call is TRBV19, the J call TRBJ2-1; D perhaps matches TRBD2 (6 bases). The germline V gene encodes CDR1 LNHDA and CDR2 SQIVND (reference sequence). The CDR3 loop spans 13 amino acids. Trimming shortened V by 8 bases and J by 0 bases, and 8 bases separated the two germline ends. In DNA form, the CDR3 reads TGTGCCAGTGCAGCGGGCTCCTACAATGAGCAGTTCTTC. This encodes CASAAGSYNEQFF.

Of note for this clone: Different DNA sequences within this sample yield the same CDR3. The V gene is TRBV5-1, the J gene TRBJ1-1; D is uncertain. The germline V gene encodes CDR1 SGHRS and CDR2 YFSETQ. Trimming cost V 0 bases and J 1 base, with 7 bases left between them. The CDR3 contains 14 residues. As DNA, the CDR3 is TGCGCCAGCAGCTTGGAAGGCCCGAACACTGAAGCTTTCTTT. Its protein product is CASSLEGPNTEAFF.

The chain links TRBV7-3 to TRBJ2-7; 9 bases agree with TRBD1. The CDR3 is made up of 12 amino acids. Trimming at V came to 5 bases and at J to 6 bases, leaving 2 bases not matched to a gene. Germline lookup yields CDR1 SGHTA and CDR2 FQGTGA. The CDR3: CASSATGGEQYF. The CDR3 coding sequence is TGTGCCAGCAGCGCGACAGGGGGCGAGCAGTACTTC.

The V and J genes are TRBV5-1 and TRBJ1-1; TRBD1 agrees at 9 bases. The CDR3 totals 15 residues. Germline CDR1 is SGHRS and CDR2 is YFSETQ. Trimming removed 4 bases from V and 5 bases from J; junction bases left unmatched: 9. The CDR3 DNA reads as TGCGCCAGCAGCCCGGGGGACAGGGTGATGACTGAAGCTTTCTTT. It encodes CASSPGDRVMTEAFF.

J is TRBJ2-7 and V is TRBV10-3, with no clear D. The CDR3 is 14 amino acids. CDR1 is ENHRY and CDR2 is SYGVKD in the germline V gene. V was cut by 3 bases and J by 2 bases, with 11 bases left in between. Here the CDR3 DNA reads TGTGCCATCAGTGATCCCCTCACGGCCTACGAGCAGTACTTC. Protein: CAISDPLTAYEQYF.

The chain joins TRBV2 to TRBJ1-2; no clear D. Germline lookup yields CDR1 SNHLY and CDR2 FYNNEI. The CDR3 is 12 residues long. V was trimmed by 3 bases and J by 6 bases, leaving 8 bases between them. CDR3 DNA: TGTGCCAGCAGTGAGTATACCGATGGCTACACCTTC. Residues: CASSEYTDGYTF.

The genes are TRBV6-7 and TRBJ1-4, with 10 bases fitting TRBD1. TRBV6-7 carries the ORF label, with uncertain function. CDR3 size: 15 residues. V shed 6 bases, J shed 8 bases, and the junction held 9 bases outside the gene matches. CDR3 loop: CASRLPGQGMEKLFF. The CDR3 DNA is TGTGCCAGCAGACTACCGGGACAGGGGATGGAAAAACTGTTTTTT.

The CDR3 loop reads CASSLDHAGQETQYF. The CDR3 coding sequence is TGTGCCAGCAGCTTAGACCACGCAGGGCAAGAGACCCAGTACTTC. This sequence joins TRBV7-9 and TRBJ2-5; the D gene is possibly TRBD1 (5 bases). CDR1 is SEHNR, CDR2 FQNEAQ, per germline (reference sequence). This CDR3 has 15 residues. Between the trimmed V and J ends, which lost 1 base and 2 bases, there was a span of 11 bases.

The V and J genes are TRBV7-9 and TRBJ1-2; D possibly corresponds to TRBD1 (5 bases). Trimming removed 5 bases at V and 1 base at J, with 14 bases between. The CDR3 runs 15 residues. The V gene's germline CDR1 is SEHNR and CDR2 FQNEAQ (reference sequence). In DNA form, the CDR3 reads TGTGCCAGCAGCCGAGGGACTGAAAATAACTATGGCTACACCTTC. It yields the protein CASSRGTENNYGYTF. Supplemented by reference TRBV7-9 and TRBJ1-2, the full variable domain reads DTGVSQNPRHKITKRGQNVTFRCDPISEHNRLYWYRQTLGQGPEFLTYFQNEAQLEKSRLLSDRFSAERPKGSFSTLEIQRTEQGDSAMYLCASSRGTENNYGYTFGSGTRLTVV.

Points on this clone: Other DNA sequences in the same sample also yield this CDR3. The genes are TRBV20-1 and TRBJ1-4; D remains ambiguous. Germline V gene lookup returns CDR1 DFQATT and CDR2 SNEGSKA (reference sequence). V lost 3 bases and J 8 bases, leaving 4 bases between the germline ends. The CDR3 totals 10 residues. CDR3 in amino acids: CSARREKLFF. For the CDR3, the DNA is TGCAGTGCTAGGCGCGAAAAACTGTTTTTT.

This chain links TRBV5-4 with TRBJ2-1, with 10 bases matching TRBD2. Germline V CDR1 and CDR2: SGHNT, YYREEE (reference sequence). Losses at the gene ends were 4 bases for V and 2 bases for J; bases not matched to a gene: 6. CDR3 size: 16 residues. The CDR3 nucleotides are TGTGCCAGCAGCCCTAGCGGGGGAGGGGCCTACAATGAGCAGTTCTTC. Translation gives CASSPSGGGAYNEQFF.

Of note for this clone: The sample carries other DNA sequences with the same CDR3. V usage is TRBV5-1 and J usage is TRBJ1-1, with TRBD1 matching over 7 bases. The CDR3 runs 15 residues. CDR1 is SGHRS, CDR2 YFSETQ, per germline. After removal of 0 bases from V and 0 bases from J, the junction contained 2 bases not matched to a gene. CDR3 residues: CASSLGQGVNTEAFF. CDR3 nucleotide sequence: TGCGCCAGCAGCTTGGGTCAGGGGGTGAACACTGAAGCTTTCTTT.

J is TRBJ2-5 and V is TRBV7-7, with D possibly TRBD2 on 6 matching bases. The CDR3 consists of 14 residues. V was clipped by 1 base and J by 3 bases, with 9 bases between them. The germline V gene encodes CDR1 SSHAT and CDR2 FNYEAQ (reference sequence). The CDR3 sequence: CASSLVSGEETQYF. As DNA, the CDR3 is TGTGCCAGCAGCTTAGTTTCGGGGGAAGAGACCCAGTACTTC.

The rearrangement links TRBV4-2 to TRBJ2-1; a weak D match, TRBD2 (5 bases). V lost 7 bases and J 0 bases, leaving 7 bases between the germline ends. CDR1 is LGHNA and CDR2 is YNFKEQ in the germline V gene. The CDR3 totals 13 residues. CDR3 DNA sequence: TGTGCCAGCAAACGGGACTCCTACAATGAGCAGTTCTTC. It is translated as CASKRDSYNEQFF.

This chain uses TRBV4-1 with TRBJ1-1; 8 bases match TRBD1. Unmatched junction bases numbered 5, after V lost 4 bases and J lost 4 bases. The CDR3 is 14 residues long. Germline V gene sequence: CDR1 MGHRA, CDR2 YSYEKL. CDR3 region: CASSRLTGGTEAFF. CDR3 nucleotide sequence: TGCGCCAGCAGCCGCTTAACAGGGGGCACTGAAGCTTTCTTT.

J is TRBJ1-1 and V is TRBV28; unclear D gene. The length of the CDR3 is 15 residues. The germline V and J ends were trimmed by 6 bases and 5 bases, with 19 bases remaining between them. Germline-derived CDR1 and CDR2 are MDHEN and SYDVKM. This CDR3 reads CASRGRANAITEAFF. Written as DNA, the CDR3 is TGTGCCAGCAGGGGTAGGGCCAACGCAATTACTGAAGCTTTCTTT. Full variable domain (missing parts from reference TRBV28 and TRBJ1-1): DVKVTQSSRYLVKRTGEKVFLECVQDMDHENMFWYRQDPGLGLRLIYFSYDVKMKEKGDIPEGYSVSREKKERFSLILESASTNQTSMYLCASRGRANAITEAFFGQGTRLTVV.

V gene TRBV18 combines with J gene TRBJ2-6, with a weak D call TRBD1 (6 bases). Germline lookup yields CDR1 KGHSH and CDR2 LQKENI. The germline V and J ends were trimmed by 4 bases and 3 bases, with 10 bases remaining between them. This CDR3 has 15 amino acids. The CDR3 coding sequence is TGTGCCAGCTCACAACAGGGTGATGGGGCCAACGTCCTGACTTTC. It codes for CASSQQGDGANVLTF.

CDR3 amino acids: CASSPFWGNEQFF. The DNA of the CDR3 is TGCGCCAGCAGCCCTTTCTGGGGTAATGAGCAGTTCTTC. The J gene is TRBJ2-1, the V gene TRBV5-1; D gene uncertain. Germline loops: CDR1 SGHRS, CDR2 YFSETQ. Trimming removed 4 bases from V and 7 bases from J, with 12 bases in between. The length of the CDR3 is 13 residues.

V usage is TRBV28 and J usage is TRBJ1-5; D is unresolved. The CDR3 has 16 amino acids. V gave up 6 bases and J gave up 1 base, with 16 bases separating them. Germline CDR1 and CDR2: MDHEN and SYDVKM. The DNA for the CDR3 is TGTGCCAGCAGCCTTATAATTCTTCGAAGCAATCAGCCCCAGCATTTT. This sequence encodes CASSLIILRSNQPQHF.

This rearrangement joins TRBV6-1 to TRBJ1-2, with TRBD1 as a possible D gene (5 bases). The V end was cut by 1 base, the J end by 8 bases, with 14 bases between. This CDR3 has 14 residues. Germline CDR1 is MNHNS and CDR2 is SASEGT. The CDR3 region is CASSEGGGGRGYTF. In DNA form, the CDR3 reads TGTGCCAGCAGTGAAGGGGGGGGTGGTCGAGGCTACACCTTC.

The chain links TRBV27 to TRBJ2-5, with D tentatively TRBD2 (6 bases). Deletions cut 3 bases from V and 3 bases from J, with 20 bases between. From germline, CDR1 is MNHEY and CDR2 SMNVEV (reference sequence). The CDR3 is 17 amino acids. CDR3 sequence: CASSFLRSGSSKETQYF. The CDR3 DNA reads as TGTGCCAGCAGTTTCCTGCGCTCCGGGAGTAGTAAAGAGACCCAGTACTTC.

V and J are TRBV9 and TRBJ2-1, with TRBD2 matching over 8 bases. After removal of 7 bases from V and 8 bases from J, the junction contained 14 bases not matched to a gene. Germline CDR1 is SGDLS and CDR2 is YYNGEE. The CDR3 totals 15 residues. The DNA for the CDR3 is TGTGCCAGCCGCCCACCTGGACTAGCTGTCGATGAGCAGTTCTTC. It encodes CASRPPGLAVDEQFF.